A single sample gave rise to the 20 T cell receptor beta chains below, sequenced in a study of human T cells and chemical hapten exposure. MiXCR was run by TCRdb on the RACE reads, yielding one entry per CDR3 protein. This table holds about 70,000 distinct CDR3 sequences, around 10% found once. Documented time point: patch test 1, 2 weeks after DPC sensitization. Regarding treatment: therapeutic diphenylcyclopropenone sensitization with weekly scalp DPC. The source was whole blood, collected in connection with sensitization to the hapten diphenylcyclopropenone (DPC). The receptor set was obtained from a woman aged 40 to 50 with alopecia areata. Some clones in this sample may be carry-over from other donors' samples.

The chain uses TRBV5-6 and TRBJ2-3; D is ambiguous. There are 15 residues in the CDR3. CDR1 is SGHDT, CDR2 YYEEEE, per germline. V lost 0 bases to trimming and J lost 1 base, with 9 bases between them. The CDR3 DNA reads as TGTGCCAGCAGCTTGGAGGGTATGGGCACAGATACGCAGTATTTT. It codes for CASSLEGMGTDTQYF. Drawing the rest from reference TRBV5-6 and TRBJ2-3, the complete variable domain is DAGVTQSPTHLIKTRGQQVTLRCSPKSGHDTVSWYQQALGQGPQFIFQYYEEEERQRGNFPDRFSGHQFPNYSSELNVNALLLGDSALYLCASSLEGMGTDTQYFGPGTRLTVL.

In its sample, this clonotype was seen many times. J is TRBJ1-1 and V is TRBV19; D unclear. This CDR3 region has 13 residues. Trimming removed 8 bases from V and 4 bases from J, with 14 bases in between. Germline V gene sequence: CDR1 LNHDA, CDR2 SQIVND (reference sequence). The CDR3 DNA is TGTGCCAGTGAGGAGCGGTGGTCCACTGAAGCTTTCTTT. Its translation is CASEERWSTEAFF. Filled out from reference TRBV19 and TRBJ1-1, the complete variable domain reads DGGITQSPKYLFRKEGQNVTLSCEQNLNHDAMYWYRQDPGQGLRLIYYSQIVNDFQKGDIAEGYSVSREKKESFPLTVTSAQKNPTAFYLCASEERWSTEAFFGQGTRLTVV.

Sample share makes this clonotype medium-sized. This sequence joins TRBV19 and TRBJ1-6, with a tentative D call TRBD1 (6 bases). This CDR3 comprises 15 residues. Germline values: CDR1 LNHDA, CDR2 SQIVND (reference sequence). Deletions cut 4 bases from V and 5 bases from J, with 12 bases between. The CDR3 protein is CASSSPDSDNSPLHF. The CDR3 nucleotides are TGTGCCAGTAGTAGCCCGGACAGTGATAATTCACCCCTCCACTTT. Drawing the rest from reference TRBV19 and TRBJ1-6, the complete variable domain is DGGITQSPKYLFRKEGQNVTLSCEQNLNHDAMYWYRQDPGQGLRLIYYSQIVNDFQKGDIAEGYSVSREKKESFPLTVTSAQKNPTAFYLCASSSPDSDNSPLHFGNGTRLTVT.

This clonotype occurred many times. The CDR3 DNA follows: TGTGCCAGCAGCTTAGACGCGCTCTTGCACTATGGCTACACCTTC. It encodes CASSLDALLHYGYTF. The chain is built from TRBV11-2 and TRBJ1-2; D gene ambiguous. Germline V lookup: CDR1 SGHAT, CDR2 FQNNGV. Trimming cost V 0 bases and J 3 bases, with 11 bases left between them. The CDR3 covers 15 residues.

In this sample, this clonotype turned up many times. The chain links TRBV18 to TRBJ2-1; D is perhaps TRBD2 (6 bases). The germline V gene has CDR1 KGHSH and CDR2 LQKENI. Trimming took 0 bases from V and 9 from J, leaving 9 bases between them. This CDR3 has 13 amino acids. CDR3: CASSPPGGTEQFF. The CDR3 DNA is TGTGCCAGCTCACCACCGGGGGGAACTGAGCAGTTCTTC. The full variable domain, its missing parts supplied by reference TRBV18 and TRBJ2-1, is NAGVMQNPRHLVRRRGQEARLRCSPMKGHSHVYWYRQLPEEGLKFMVYLQKENIIDESGMPKERFSAEFPKEGPSILRIQQVVRGDSAAYFCASSPPGGTEQFFGPGTRLTVL.

This clonotype was observed a few times. The genes are TRBV5-1 and TRBJ2-3; D uncertain. CDR3 length: 13 residues. Germline CDR1 reads SGHRS; CDR2 reads YFSETQ. V was cut by 2 bases and J by 4 bases, with 8 bases left in between. For the CDR3, the DNA is TGCGCCAGCAGCTTCTGGGCGGCAGATACGCAGTATTTT. This encodes CASSFWAADTQYF.

Remarks on this clonotype: A much larger clone is a single base away; this may be a read error. The gene calls are TRBV4-2 and TRBJ1-6; D is unclear. Trimming cost V 2 bases and J 10 bases, with 9 bases left between them. The CDR3 is 13 amino acids. Germline V gives CDR1 LGHNA, CDR2 YNFKEQ. This CDR3 reads CASSQQQGSPLHF. CDR3 DNA sequence: TGTGCCAGCAGCCAACAACAAGGATCACCCCTCCACTTT.

This clonotype was recorded at least ten times. The chain carries TRBV6-6 and TRBJ1-6; TRBD1 matches 7 bases. The CDR3 length is 13 residues. V shed 6 bases, J shed 11 bases, and the junction held 7 bases outside the gene matches. In germline, CDR1 is MNHNY, CDR2 SVGAGI (reference sequence). The CDR3 loop reads CASSAGTETPLHF. CDR3 bases: TGTGCCAGCAGCGCCGGGACAGAGACACCCCTCCACTTT.

For this clonotype: The junction shows a germline mismatch at one end, possibly a read error. The V and J genes are TRBV29-1 and TRBJ1-6; D is unresolved. Germline CDR1 is SQVTM and CDR2 is ANQGSEA. CDR3 length: 14 amino acids. CDR3 amino acids: CSVQEGLGDSPLHF. CDR3 nucleotide sequence: TGCAGCGTTCAAGAAGGTCTCGGGGATTCACCCCTCCACTTT.

Regarding this clonotype: Being one base from a much bigger clone, this may be a read error. This sequence joins TRBV11-3 and TRBJ2-5, with TRBD2 identical over 13 bases. The CDR3 consists of 17 residues. The V gene's germline CDR1 is SGHNT and CDR2 YENEEA. DNA of the CDR3: TGTGCCAGCAGCTCCCGGACTAGCGGGGGACTCCAAGAGGCCCAGTACTTC. Its translation: CASSSRTSGGLQEAQYF.

This clonotype was counted many times. The chain couples TRBV7-2 to TRBJ2-7; 14 bases are a match to TRBD2. The germline V gene encodes CDR1 SGHTA and CDR2 FQGNSA. Trimming took 5 bases from V and 5 from J; bases not matched to a gene: 8. This CDR3 is built from 16 residues. This CDR3 reads CASSSGLAGGRNEQYF. The CDR3 DNA reads as TGTGCCAGCAGCAGCGGACTAGCGGGGGGTAGGAACGAGCAGTACTTC.

This clonotype was detected ten times or more. This rearrangement joins TRBV5-4 to TRBJ2-1, with 8 positions matching TRBD1. V dropped 0 bases and J dropped 7; count of bases not matched to a gene: 6. CDR1 and CDR2 from the germline V gene are SGHNT and YYREEE (reference sequence). The CDR3 runs 15 residues. CDR3 amino acids: CASSLEGQVSNEQFF. CDR3 bases: TGTGCCAGCAGCTTGGAGGGACAGGTCTCGAATGAGCAGTTCTTC.

This clonotype was counted many times. The V call is TRBV24-1, the J call TRBJ2-1; 9 bases match TRBD1. V trimming: 6 bases; J trimming: 5 bases; junction bases outside the gene matches: 7. Per the germline V gene, CDR1 is KGHDR and CDR2 is SFDVKD. The CDR3 is made up of 15 amino acids. CDR3 sequence (DNA): TGTGCCACCAGTTTCTCCGGGACAGGGAACAATGAGCAGTTCTTC. Translation gives CATSFSGTGNNEQFF.

This clonotype was counted only a few times. The chain employs TRBV5-1 and TRBJ2-3, with 7 bases that match TRBD2. This CDR3 contains 16 residues. Germline CDR1 reads SGHRS; CDR2 reads YFSETQ. Unmatched junction bases numbered 7, after V lost 1 base and J lost 2 bases. The CDR3 bases are TGCGCCAGCAGCTTGAATGGGAGGGCCGACACAGATACGCAGTATTTT. This gives the protein CASSLNGRADTDTQYF.

The chain combines TRBV9 with TRBJ1-1; D possibly corresponds to TRBD1 (5 bases). Germline CDR1 reads SGDLS; CDR2 reads YYNGEE. This CDR3 is built from 10 residues. V lost 3 bases, J lost 10 bases, and 7 bases lay in between. CDR3 sequence (DNA): TGTGCCAGCAGCGCAGGGAGAGCTTTCTTT. This codes for CASSAGRAFF.

This clonotype was detected ten times or more. The rearrangement links TRBV6-2 or TRBV6-3 to TRBJ2-3; D perhaps matches TRBD1 (6 bases). Germline assignment: CDR1 MNHEY and CDR2 SVGEGT. The V and J ends lost 6 bases and 6 bases respectively, with 16 bases between them. CDR3 length: 14 amino acids. The CDR3 region is CASRVGQPHDTQYF. The CDR3 bases are TGTGCCAGCAGGGTCGGACAGCCGCACGATACGCAGTATTTT.

This clonotype was counted a few times. The chain recombines TRBV6-5 with TRBJ1-1; 7 bases map to TRBD1. CDR1 and CDR2 from the germline V gene are MNHEY and SVGAGI. Trimming at V came to 6 bases and at J to 0 bases, leaving 4 bases not matched to a gene. This CDR3 comprises 14 residues. CDR3 nucleotides: TGTGCCAGCAGCCGAGGGACAGTGAACACTGAAGCTTTCTTT. It codes for CASSRGTVNTEAFF.

This clonotype was observed at least ten times. The chain combines TRBV9 with TRBJ1-5; TRBD1 might be the D (5 bases). The CDR3 extends over 15 amino acids. Looked up from germline, CDR1 is SGDLS and CDR2 is YYNGEE. Trimming pared 3 bases from V and 0 bases from J, leaving 10 bases between. DNA of the CDR3: TGTGCCAGCAGCGGGGACGCCTCTAGCAATCAGCCCCAGCATTTT. Translated: CASSGDASSNQPQHF.

This chain connects TRBV7-9 to TRBJ2-3; D may be TRBD1 or TRBD2 (5 bases each). CDR1 and CDR2 from the germline V gene are SEHNR and FQNEAQ (reference sequence). Trimming shortened V by 5 bases and J by 2 bases, and 20 bases separated the two germline ends. This CDR3 is built from 17 residues. For the CDR3, the DNA is TGTGCCAGCAGCCCGAGTTGGGGACGGCCATTCACAGATACGCAGTATTTT. Translated, it gives CASSPSWGRPFTDTQYF.

This clonotype showed up just a few times. V usage is TRBV6-1 and J usage is TRBJ2-7; a weak D match, TRBD2 (6 bases). The V gene lost 1 base and the J gene lost 3 bases, with 13 bases spanning the gap. CDR1 MNHNS and CDR2 SASEGT come from the germline V gene. CDR3 length: 15 amino acids. CDR3 sequence reads: CASSEDGSSYYEQYF. CDR3 DNA sequence: TGTGCCAGCAGTGAAGACGGGAGTTCATACTACGAGCAGTACTTC.